The 26 T cell receptor beta chains listed next were all sequenced from one sample in a study of blood T cell repertoires in COVID-19. Assay used: immunoSEQ multiplex PCR; TCRdb lists only in-frame clones, some missing. The profile shows approximately 110,000 clones, roughly 69% of them singletons. The sequencing input was peripheral blood. The receptors were sampled from a man of 80 years or more with acute or convalescent COVID-19.

V and J are TRBV28 and TRBJ2-3; the D is unclear. The V end was cut by 4 bases, the J end by 10 bases, with 9 bases between. The CDR3 sequence is 11 residues long. In germline, CDR1 is MDHEN, CDR2 SYDVKM. The CDR3 loop is CASSSELAQYF. Here the CDR3 DNA reads TGTGCCAGCAGTTCCGAGCTAGCGCAGTATTTT. Based on the CDR3 plus reference TRBV28 and TRBJ2-3, the full variable domain is DVKVTQSSRYLVKRTGEKVFLECVQDMDHENMFWYRQDPGLGLRLIYFSYDVKMKEKGDIPEGYSVSREKKERFSLILESASTNQTSMYLCASSSELAQYFGPGTRLTVL.

The V gene is TRBV19, the J gene TRBJ2-3; 7 bases line up with TRBD1. CDR1 and CDR2 from the germline V gene are LNHDA and SQIVND (reference sequence). This CDR3 comprises 19 residues. Germline trimming cut 0 bases from V and 2 bases from J; bases unmatched to any gene: 14. In DNA form, the CDR3 reads TGTGCCAGTAGTATAGATCGTTCCCCGGGACAGAGGAACACAGATACGCAGTATTTT. Residues: CASSIDRSPGQRNTDTQYF.

This clone has a single count. The chain combines TRBV4-2 with TRBJ1-4; D not certain. The CDR3 covers 14 residues. Germline V gene data show CDR1 as LGHNA and CDR2 as YNFKEQ. V lost 1 base to trimming and J lost 5 bases, with 8 bases between them. CDR3 bases: TGTGCCAGCAGCCAAGGACGAGGGAATGAAAAACTGTTTTTT. Its protein product is CASSQGRGNEKLFF.

The chain carries TRBV30 and TRBJ1-6, with D possibly matching TRBD1 (5 bases). V was trimmed by 3 bases and J by 8 bases, leaving 14 bases between them. CDR1 is GTSNPN, CDR2 SVGIG, per germline (reference sequence). The CDR3 covers 14 residues. The CDR3 sequence: CAWRSWGDYSPLHF. The CDR3 DNA reads TGTGCCTGGAGGAGTTGGGGGGATTATTCACCCCTCCACTTT. The whole variable domain, filled in from reference TRBV30 and TRBJ1-6, reads SQTIHQWPATLVQPVGSPLSLECTVEGTSNPNLYWYRQAAGRGLQLLFYSVGIGQISSEVPQNLSASRPQDRQFILSSKKLLLSDSGFYLCAWRSWGDYSPLHFGNGTRLTVT.

The V gene is TRBV3-1 (or the pseudogene TRBV3-2), the J gene TRBJ2-1; TRBD2 agrees at 9 bases. The CDR3 extends over 15 amino acids. V trimming: 3 bases; J trimming: 6 bases; junction bases outside the gene matches: 6. Germline CDR1 and CDR2: LGHDT and YNNKEL (reference sequence). For the CDR3, the DNA is TGTGCCAGCAGCCAGTTAGCGGGAGCGGGCAATGAGCAGTTCTTC. Protein product: CASSQLAGAGNEQFF.

This clone was seen more than once but under ten times. CDR3 residues: CASSKEVGYGYTF. Here the CDR3 DNA reads TGTGCCAGCAGCAAGGAGGTTGGCTATGGCTACACCTTC. The V and J genes are TRBV7-8 and TRBJ1-2; D is unresolved. With 5 bases removed from V and 4 bases from J, the gap between germline ends came to 11 bases. Germline CDR1 reads SGHVS; CDR2 reads FQNEAQ. This CDR3 region has 13 residues. The full variable domain, its missing parts supplied by reference TRBV7-8 and TRBJ1-2, is GAGVSQSPRYKVAKRGQDVALRCDPISGHVSLFWYQQALGQGPEFLTYFQNEAQLDKSGLPSDRFFAERPEGSVSTLKIQRTQQEDSAVYLCASSKEVGYGYTFGSGTRLTVV.

The chain's CDR3 is CASSLGESSGRAADTQYF. CDR3 nucleotide sequence: TGTGCCAGCAGCTTGGGGGAGTCTAGCGGGAGGGCGGCAGATACGCAGTATTTT. V and J are TRBV5-5 and TRBJ2-3; TRBD2 agrees at 12 bases. Germline V gene sequence: CDR1 SGHKS, CDR2 YYEKEE (reference sequence). V lost 0 bases, J lost 4 bases, and 9 bases stayed unmatched. There are 18 residues in the CDR3.

This clone was recorded a few times. The CDR3 is CASSLGLSEQFF. Here the CDR3 DNA reads TGTGCCAGCAGCTTAGGGCTGTCGGAGCAGTTCTTC. This chain links TRBV11-3 with TRBJ2-1, with unresolved D. The CDR3 is 12 residues long. Trimming cost V 1 base and J 10 bases, with 8 bases left between them. Germline CDR1 reads SGHNT; CDR2 reads YENEEA.

V gene TRBV2 combines with J gene TRBJ2-2, with TRBD1 matching 10 bases. Germline lookup yields CDR1 SNHLY and CDR2 FYNNEI. The CDR3 sequence is 14 residues long. The V segment lost 8 bases and the J segment 5 bases; nucleotides outside the gene matches: 5. The CDR3 protein is CASARQGATGELFF. The CDR3 DNA sequence: TGTGCCAGCGCCAGACAGGGGGCGACCGGGGAGCTGTTTTTT.

V gene TRBV19 combines with J gene TRBJ2-1; D might be TRBD2 (6 bases). Trimming pared 7 bases from V and 7 bases from J, leaving 17 bases between. This CDR3 has 14 amino acids. The V gene's germline CDR1 is LNHDA and CDR2 SQIVND (reference sequence). For the CDR3, the DNA is TGTGCCAGTACCTTGTCCGGGGGAGTTAATGAGCAGTTCTTC. Translation gives CASTLSGGVNEQFF.

The chain employs TRBV13 and TRBJ2-7; 9 bases line up with TRBD2. The V and J ends lost 5 bases and 2 bases, in that order; junction bases with no gene match: 7. Germline V gene lookup returns CDR1 PRHDT and CDR2 FYEKMQ (reference sequence). The CDR3 extends over 15 amino acids. The CDR3 DNA reads as TGTGCCAGCAGCCCAAGGGCTAGCGGGACCTACGAGCAGTACTTC. It is translated as CASSPRASGTYEQYF.

The J gene is TRBJ2-3, the V gene TRBV29-1; 7 bases fit TRBD1. Trimming cost V 4 bases and J 6 bases; bases outside gene matches: 13. This CDR3 is 15 amino acids long. Germline-derived CDR1 and CDR2 are SQVTM and ANQGSEA. Here the CDR3 reads CSVGITGAGGDTQYF. DNA of the CDR3: TGCAGCGTTGGGATTACAGGGGCCGGCGGGGATACGCAGTATTTT.

The J gene is TRBJ1-6, the V gene TRBV28; tentatively, D is TRBD1 (6 bases). V was clipped by 6 bases and J by 9 bases, with 18 bases between them. This CDR3 comprises 15 residues. Germline V gives CDR1 MDHEN, CDR2 SYDVKM. CDR3 region: CASRGGGRGFSPLHF. The CDR3 region has the DNA TGTGCCAGCAGGGGCGGTGGCAGGGGATTTTCACCCCTCCACTTT.

The CDR3 protein is CASNQGSRTDTEAFF. The CDR3 DNA reads as TGTGCCAGCAACCAGGGTTCAAGGACAGACACTGAAGCTTTCTTT. V gene TRBV3-1 (or the pseudogene TRBV3-2) combines with J gene TRBJ1-1, with a tentative D call TRBD1 (6 bases). The CDR3 loop spans 15 amino acids. The germline CDR1 and CDR2 sequences are LGHDT and YNNKEL (reference sequence). V was cut by 7 bases and J by 3 bases, with 18 bases left in between.

The J gene is TRBJ1-1, the V gene TRBV2; D unresolved. The ends were cut back, 6 bases at V and 1 base at J, with 9 bases in the middle. CDR1 and CDR2 from the germline V gene are SNHLY and FYNNEI. The CDR3 has 13 amino acids. The CDR3 reads CASRSRQNTEAFF. The DNA of the CDR3 is TGTGCCAGCAGGAGCAGACAGAACACTGAAGCTTTCTTT.

The rearrangement joins TRBV4-3 to TRBJ1-6; no definite D call. CDR3 length: 15 amino acids. V lost 0 bases and J lost 5, with 8 bases in between. Germline V gene lookup returns CDR1 LGHNA and CDR2 YSLEER. In nucleotides, the CDR3 is TGCGCCAGCAGCCAAGACTGGGCAGATAATTCACCCCTCCACTTT. Translated: CASSQDWADNSPLHF.

The chain carries TRBV27 and TRBJ2-5; weak D call: TRBD2 (6 bases). Germline lookup yields CDR1 MNHEY and CDR2 SMNVEV (reference sequence). This CDR3 region has 13 residues. The V and J ends lost 6 bases and 0 bases respectively, with 8 bases between them. The CDR3 bases are TGTGCCAGCAGACGGGAGTACCAAGAGACCCAGTACTTC. Its translation is CASRREYQETQYF.

This rearrangement joins TRBV5-1 to TRBJ2-5, with TRBD1 matching 10 bases. Germline CDR1 and CDR2: SGHRS and YFSETQ. This CDR3 is 14 amino acids long. Unmatched junction bases numbered 4, after V lost 4 bases and J lost 4 bases. CDR3 region: CASSARTGGETQYF. The DNA for the CDR3 is TGCGCCAGCAGCGCCCGGACAGGGGGAGAGACCCAGTACTTC.

This clone was detected only a few times. The chain uses TRBV7-3 and TRBJ1-1; no firm D call. The ends were cut back, 2 bases at V and 0 bases at J, with 4 bases in the middle. Germline CDR1 reads SGHTA; CDR2 reads FQGTGA. The CDR3 has 13 residues. CDR3 nucleotides: TGTGCCAGCAGCTTAGTAGTGAACACTGAAGCTTTCTTT. It is translated as CASSLVVNTEAFF.

The chain couples TRBV27 to TRBJ2-2; D not resolved. Trimming removed 2 bases from V and 2 bases from J, with 12 bases in between. Germline CDR1 reads MNHEY; CDR2 reads SMNVEV (reference sequence). CDR3 size: 16 residues. This CDR3 reads CASSLSAALNTGELFF. The CDR3 bases are TGTGCCAGCAGTTTAAGCGCAGCTCTTAACACCGGGGAGCTGTTTTTT.

This clone has a handful of counts. This rearrangement joins TRBV3-1 (or the pseudogene TRBV3-2) to TRBJ2-7; the match to TRBD1 covers 7 bases. With V trimmed by 6 bases and J by 4 bases, 6 bases remained unmatched. CDR3 length: 13 residues. Germline lookup yields CDR1 LGHDT and CDR2 YNNKEL (reference sequence). CDR3 DNA: TGTGCCAGCAGGTTCGACAGGGATTACGAGCAGTACTTC. Its protein is CASRFDRDYEQYF.

The V and J genes are TRBV5-1 and TRBJ2-5; D remains unclear. Trimming pared 4 bases from V and 0 bases from J, leaving 4 bases between. This CDR3 has 12 amino acids. Germline V lookup: CDR1 SGHRS, CDR2 YFSETQ. The CDR3 nucleotides read TGCGCCAGCAGCCTAAACCAAGAGACCCAGTACTTC. Amino acid sequence: CASSLNQETQYF.

The chain recombines TRBV10-3 with TRBJ2-5; 8 nucleotides agree with TRBD1. The CDR3 length is 13 residues. V trimming: 9 bases; J trimming: 2 bases; junction bases outside the gene matches: 5. Per germline, CDR1 ENHRY and CDR2 SYGVKD. The chain's CDR3 is CAIGQGAQETQYF. DNA for the CDR3: TGTGCCATTGGACAGGGAGCGCAAGAGACCCAGTACTTC.

The rearrangement uses TRBV3-1 (or the pseudogene TRBV3-2) and TRBJ1-4; a weak D match, TRBD1 (5 bases). V gave up 1 base and J gave up 0 bases, with 15 bases separating them. The CDR3 is 18 residues long. Germline CDR1 LGHDT, CDR2 YNNKEL (reference sequence). CDR3 bases: TGTGCCAGCAGCCAAGTATCCAGGGCCTCCCCAACTAATGAAAAACTGTTTTTT. As protein: CASSQVSRASPTNEKLFF.

CDR3 sequence (DNA): TGTGCCAGTAGTGACTCGGGACTTTCCTACGAGCAGTACTTC. Its protein product is CASSDSGLSYEQYF. This sequence joins TRBV19 and TRBJ2-7; D perhaps matches TRBD2 (6 bases). Germline CDR1 is LNHDA and CDR2 is SQIVND (reference sequence). The germline V and J ends were trimmed by 5 bases and 1 base, with 12 bases remaining between them. This CDR3 contains 14 residues. Full variable domain (outside the CDR3, taken from reference TRBV19 and TRBJ2-7): DGGITQSPKYLFRKEGQNVTLSCEQNLNHDAMYWYRQDPGQGLRLIYYSQIVNDFQKGDIAEGYSVSREKKESFPLTVTSAQKNPTAFYLCASSDSGLSYEQYFGPGTRLTVT.

V gene TRBV4-1 combines with J gene TRBJ2-3; D is unclear. V was cut by 2 bases and J by 5 bases, with 8 bases left in between. The CDR3 consists of 13 residues. CDR1 is MGHRA, CDR2 YSYEKL, per germline. DNA of the CDR3: TGCGCCAGCAGCCAATCCCGGGTAGATACGCAGTATTTT. Translation: CASSQSRVDTQYF.